The 15 T cell receptor beta chains in this list originate from one sample, sequenced in a study of blood T cell repertoires in COVID-19. Data came from immunoSEQ multiplex PCR; TCRdb stores just in-frame clones and leaves some out. The sample holds about 54,000 clones; about 83% are singletons and the top ten take around 4.5%. Sample: peripheral blood. The origin of the receptors is a man in his forties with active COVID-19.

The chain uses TRBV3-1 (or the pseudogene TRBV3-2) and TRBJ2-1; the D gene is possibly TRBD2 (5 bases). Trimming shortened V by 0 bases and J by 8 bases, and 11 bases separated the two germline ends. Germline assignment: CDR1 LGHDT and CDR2 YNNKEL (reference sequence). The CDR3 covers 14 residues. The CDR3 DNA reads as TGTGCCAGCAGCCAAGATCGGGGTTACCATGAGCAGTTCTTC. Residues: CASSQDRGYHEQFF.

This clone appeared once. The chain is built from TRBV7-9 and TRBJ2-1; D remains ambiguous. The CDR3 extends over 17 amino acids. Trimming took 5 bases from V and 0 from J, leaving 17 bases between them. Per the germline V gene, CDR1 is SEHNR and CDR2 is FQNEAQ (reference sequence). CDR3 bases: TGTGCCAGCAGCCCCCTCCCGGTTGCTAGCTCCTACAATGAGCAGTTCTTC. Encoded protein: CASSPLPVASSYNEQFF. Full variable domain (outside the CDR3, taken from reference TRBV7-9 and TRBJ2-1): DTGVSQNPRHKITKRGQNVTFRCDPISEHNRLYWYRQTLGQGPEFLTYFQNEAQLEKSRLLSDRFSAERPKGSFSTLEIQRTEQGDSAMYLCASSPLPVASSYNEQFFGPGTRLTVL.

The rearrangement uses TRBV28 and TRBJ2-1; possibly TRBD2 for D (5 bases). The germline CDR1 and CDR2 sequences are MDHEN and SYDVKM. V lost 3 bases to trimming and J lost 4 bases, with 7 bases between them. The CDR3 covers 13 residues. The CDR3 DNA reads as TGTGCCAGCAGTTTTGGACTGTACAATGAGCAGTTCTTC. This sequence encodes CASSFGLYNEQFF.

The V call is TRBV11-2, the J call TRBJ2-7; D gene uncertain. CDR3 length equals 14 residues. Germline lookup yields CDR1 SGHAT and CDR2 FQNNGV. The V end was cut by 1 base, the J end by 4 bases, with 11 bases between. CDR3 sequence reads: CASSLVLSSYEQYF. The CDR3 DNA reads TGTGCCAGCAGCTTAGTCCTGAGCTCATACGAGCAGTACTTC.

This clone was detected a few times. This chain joins TRBV18 and TRBJ2-5; a weak D match, TRBD2 (5 bases). Germline values: CDR1 KGHSH, CDR2 LQKENI. The length of the CDR3 is 13 residues. The germline V and J ends were trimmed by 6 bases and 1 base, with 9 bases remaining between them. The CDR3 reads CASSRGFQETQYF. In DNA, the CDR3 is TGTGCCAGCTCTCGCGGGTTCCAAGAGACCCAGTACTTC.

The DNA for the CDR3 is TGTGCCACCAGCAGAGGACTAGGCGTGTTAGATACGCAGTATTTT. Amino acids: CATSRGLGVLDTQYF. J is TRBJ2-3 and V is TRBV15; a possible D gene is TRBD2 (6 bases). Trimming took off 1 base at V and 5 bases at J, with 13 bases between the two ends. The CDR3 sequence is 15 residues long. Germline lookup yields CDR1 LNHNV and CDR2 YYDKDF (reference sequence).

This clone was counted between two and nine times. The DNA of the CDR3 is TGTGCCAGCAGTTCGTCCGGCGCGGGGAATTCACCCCTCCACTTT. Translated: CASSSSGAGNSPLHF. The chain is built from TRBV27 and TRBJ1-6; D remains unclear. There are 15 residues in the CDR3. Germline V gene lookup returns CDR1 MNHEY and CDR2 SMNVEV (reference sequence). V shed 4 bases and J shed 7 bases, with 14 bases lying between them.

This chain uses TRBV6-1 with TRBJ1-3; 11 bases line up with TRBD1. Per germline, CDR1 MNHNS and CDR2 SASEGT. J gave up 8 bases and V 4 bases, and 10 bases lay outside the gene matches. The CDR3 spans 16 residues. This CDR3 reads CASSAYGTGGVDTIYF. The CDR3 nucleotides are TGTGCCAGCAGTGCCTACGGGACAGGGGGAGTGGACACCATATATTTT.

The chain links TRBV28 to TRBJ1-2; D call uncertain. CDR3 size: 13 residues. Germline V gives CDR1 MDHEN, CDR2 SYDVKM. The V and J ends lost 7 bases and 2 bases respectively, with 11 bases between them. The chain's CDR3 is CASTLRVNYGYTF. In DNA, the CDR3 is TGTGCCAGCACCTTGAGGGTGAACTATGGCTACACCTTC.

This rearrangement joins TRBV28 to TRBJ1-4; a possible D gene is TRBD1 (6 bases). The CDR3 length is 14 residues. V dropped 6 bases and J dropped 10 bases, with 18 bases sitting between them. Looked up from germline, CDR1 is MDHEN and CDR2 is SYDVKM. The CDR3 DNA is TGTGCCAGCAGCCCCCCCTCTTGGGGGCGAAAACTGTTTTTT. It is translated as CASSPPSWGRKLFF.

CDR3 in amino acids: CASSLVRAGGYGYTF. CDR3 bases: TGTGCCAGCAGCTTAGTTCGGGCGGGCGGCTATGGCTACACCTTC. The V and J genes are TRBV7-8 and TRBJ1-2; D uncertain. CDR1 is SGHVS and CDR2 is FQNEAQ in the germline V gene. V was pared by 1 base and J by 4 bases, with 13 bases between. The CDR3 loop spans 15 amino acids. The full variable domain, in which reference TRBV7-8 and TRBJ1-2 provide the parts outside the CDR3, is GAGVSQSPRYKVAKRGQDVALRCDPISGHVSLFWYQQALGQGPEFLTYFQNEAQLDKSGLPSDRFFAERPEGSVSTLKIQRTQQEDSAVYLCASSLVRAGGYGYTFGSGTRLTVV.

The gene calls are TRBV4-1 and TRBJ2-1, with 12 bases lining up with TRBD2. Unmatched junction bases numbered 8, after V lost 0 bases and J lost 2 bases. CDR1 and CDR2 (germline): MGHRA, YSYEKL. The CDR3 extends over 19 amino acids. The CDR3 DNA is TGCGCCAGCAGCCAAGAGGGACTAGCGGGTCCCCCGACCTACAATGAGCAGTTCTTC. It is translated as CASSQEGLAGPPTYNEQFF.

The V and J genes are TRBV30 and TRBJ1-1; no firm D call. Trimming cost V 2 bases and J 2 bases, with 12 bases left between them. This CDR3 spans 14 amino acids. Germline CDR1 and CDR2: GTSNPN and SVGIG (reference sequence). CDR3 nucleotides: TGTGCCTGGAGTAAAACTCAGACAAACACTGAAGCTTTCTTT. Translated: CAWSKTQTNTEAFF.

The rearrangement joins TRBV5-6 to TRBJ1-1, with D perhaps matching TRBD1 (6 bases). V was shortened by 2 bases and J by 1 base, with 12 bases between the two germline ends. Germline loops: CDR1 SGHDT, CDR2 YYEEEE. The CDR3 has 15 amino acids. CDR3 coding DNA: TGTGCCAGCAGCTTTTTTGGCAGGGGGAACACTGAAGCTTTCTTT. Translating it yields CASSFFGRGNTEAFF. The full variable domain, with the rest looked up from reference TRBV5-6 and TRBJ1-1, is DAGVTQSPTHLIKTRGQQVTLRCSPKSGHDTVSWYQQALGQGPQFIFQYYEEEERQRGNFPDRFSGHQFPNYSSELNVNALLLGDSALYLCASSFFGRGNTEAFFGQGTRLTVV.

This chain uses TRBV18 with TRBJ2-3, with D tentatively TRBD2 (6 bases). This CDR3 contains 15 residues. Trimming took off 2 bases at V and 4 bases at J, with 13 bases between the two ends. Germline V gene lookup returns CDR1 KGHSH and CDR2 LQKENI. CDR3 sequence reads: CASSPESSGADTQYF. The CDR3, as DNA: TGTGCCAGCTCACCAGAGAGTTCGGGGGCAGATACGCAGTATTTT.